This T cell receptor (beta chain) is drawn from a study of response to subunit inactivated influenza vaccine. A single record per CDR3 protein comes from TCRdb applying MiXCR to the RT-PCR reads. The sample carries roughly 550,000 distinct CDR3 sequences, roughly 23% recorded once. Turning to this clonotype: At one of its ends the junction is not consistent with the germline gene, which may arise from a read error.

CDR3 length: 12 amino acids. From germline, CDR1 is WNHNN and CDR2 SYGVQD (reference sequence). These records were also assigned to another study, of T cells expressing NK-cell markers. According to that study: 5'RACE template switching built TCR beta cDNA with unique molecular identifiers.

The chain couples TRBV10-1 to TRBJ2-1; 9 bases align to TRBD1. The sequence was collected from a man aged 50-59 years who received an inactivated influenza vaccine. The sequencing used CD4+ T cells sorted from PBMCs, collected 11 to 12 days after vaccination. CDR3 in amino acids: CASSHTGTGLIF. CDR3 sequence (DNA): TGCGCCAGCTCGCATACCGGGACAGGGCTGATCTTC.